This record concerns one TCR beta chain sequence. Using immunoSEQ multiplex PCR, the repertoire was profiled, and TCRdb retains in-frame clones only, with some absent. This repertoire shows around 300,000 clones, 80% to 90% found once; its top ten account for around 2%. The data belong to a study of blood T cell repertoires in COVID-19. V trimming: 4 bases; J trimming: 3 bases; junction bases outside the gene matches: 9. The CDR3 contains 15 residues. Germline CDR1 PRHDT, CDR2 FYEKMQ (reference sequence). Source material: PBMCs or T cells enriched from blood (not recorded which). V and J are TRBV13 and TRBJ2-7; 7 bases match TRBD2. This TCR came from a woman aged 18-35 years who had recovered from COVID-19. CDR3 loop: CASSSGPGGIYEQYF. The CDR3 DNA reads TGTGCCAGCAGCTCTGGACCGGGAGGTATCTACGAGCAGTACTTC.